The 5 T cell receptor beta chains listed next were all sequenced from one sample in a study of healthy donors' naive CD4 and CD8 T cells. Starting from roughly 0.45 ug of total RNA, TCR libraries were made with linear amplification. TCRdb reprocessed the reads with MiXCR, giving one entry per CDR3 protein. This table has approximately 180,000 distinct CDR3 sequences, around three quarters appearing once. The material sequenced was naive CD4+ and CD8+ T cells sorted from blood, pooled from several donors. The origin of the receptors is a pool of human donors in good health; the sample pools cells from several healthy donors.

In the case of this clonotype: Given the absence of the conserved phenylalanine or tryptophan at the CDR3 end, a read error is likely. The CDR3 spells CASSESGADGYTL. Here the CDR3 DNA reads TGCGCCAGCAGTGAGTCCGGTGCCGATGGCTACACCCTC. This chain links TRBV10-2 with TRBJ1-2, with no clear D. This CDR3 is built from 13 residues. V dropped 0 bases and J dropped 6 bases, with 8 bases sitting between them. Germline CDR1 is WSHSY and CDR2 is SAAADI.

The CDR3: CASRTLTGRNTEAFF. The CDR3 DNA follows: TGTGCCAGCAGAACTTTGACAGGGAGGAACACTGAAGCTTTCTTT. The rearrangement joins TRBV12-3 or TRBV12-4 to TRBJ1-1; 7 positions match TRBD1. The junction had 8 bases not matched to a gene; V was cut back by 6 bases and J by 1 base. The CDR3 runs 15 residues.

This clonotype occurred once. This sequence joins TRBV29-1 and TRBJ2-5, with 9 nucleotides matching TRBD2. Germline trimming cut 6 bases from V and 4 bases from J; bases unmatched to any gene: 3. This CDR3 is 12 amino acids long. Germline loops: CDR1 SQVTM, CDR2 ANQGSEA. As DNA, the CDR3 is TGCAGCGTGGTTAGCGGGAGAGAGACCCAGTACTTC. Encoded protein: CSVVSGRETQYF.

V gene TRBV19 combines with J gene TRBJ1-1, with D perhaps TRBD1 (6 bases). CDR3 length: 15 amino acids. Germline V gene lookup returns CDR1 LNHDA and CDR2 SQIVND (reference sequence). Trimming took off 7 bases at V and 0 bases at J, with 15 bases between the two ends. CDR3 in DNA: TGTGCCAGTACCGATCTGGGGGCCGTGAACACTGAAGCTTTCTTT. Protein: CASTDLGAVNTEAFF.

This clonotype was seen a few times. The rearrangement joins TRBV19 to TRBJ2-7; the match to TRBD2 covers 8 bases. The ends lost 6 bases at V and 4 bases at J; junction bases unmatched: 11. From germline, CDR1 is LNHDA and CDR2 SQIVND (reference sequence). The CDR3 contains 15 residues. The CDR3 DNA is TGTGCCAGTAGCCCGATAGCGGGAAGTCAGTACGAGCAGTACTTC. Amino acid sequence: CASSPIAGSQYEQYF. Supplemented by reference TRBV19 and TRBJ2-7, the full variable domain reads DGGITQSPKYLFRKEGQNVTLSCEQNLNHDAMYWYRQDPGQGLRLIYYSQIVNDFQKGDIAEGYSVSREKKESFPLTVTSAQKNPTAFYLCASSPIAGSQYEQYFGPGTRLTVT.